The present T cell receptor (beta chain) was sequenced within a study of PD-L1 blockade in urothelial cancer. Looking at the study overall: Each blood sample yielded a median of 141,255 T cells.

Study conclusions and caveats: Below-median pretreatment blood TCR clonality predicted better survival.

Pretreatment and on-treatment samples were taken, numbering 1 to 8 per patient. Germline loops: CDR1 WNHNN, CDR2 SYGVQD (reference sequence). The CDR3 runs 15 residues. Trimming shortened V by 1 base and J by 7 bases, and 11 bases separated the two germline ends. The repertoire was sequenced with immunoSEQ multiplex PCR; TCRdb's copy has only in-frame clones and lacks some. The sample holds about 20,000 clones, about 91% seen once. Remarks on this clone: What it binds is not known.

The sequenced sample was PBMCs, obtained around atezolizumab (anti-PD-L1) treatment. The chain carries TRBV10-1 and TRBJ1-6; TRBD1 might be the D (5 bases). The sequence was collected from a man in his forties or fifties with urothelial cancer. DNA for the CDR3: TGCGCCAGCAGTGAGTTTTCAGGGTGGAATTCACCCCTCCACTTT. Encoded protein: CASSEFSGWNSPLHF.